This TCR beta chain was captured in a study of glioma-infiltrating T cells after dendritic cell vaccination. In the study overall: Autologous tumor lysate-pulsed dendritic cell vaccination was given between about 2003 and 2013.

About this clone: Its target is not known. In the same sample, other DNA sequences code for this CDR3.

Deletions cut 8 bases from V and 3 bases from J, with 11 bases between. The germline CDR1 and CDR2 sequences are MNHEY and SVGAGI. The CDR3 contains 12 residues. The PCR used 60 V beta and 13 J beta primers. Sequencing was performed with immunoSEQ multiplex PCR; in TCRdb, only in-frame clones are kept and a portion is missing. Of about 110,000 clones in the sample, 90% were seen once. Regarding time point: after dendritic cell vaccination, including at tumor progression/relapse. Study-level results: Survival was not directly related to TCR clonality in these patients.

The rearrangement uses TRBV6-5 and TRBJ2-7; a weak D match, TRBD1 (6 bases). This TCR was sampled from a human donor with glioblastoma. The input for sequencing was blood, taken after dendritic cell vaccination. The CDR3 coding sequence is TGTGCCAGCCGTGGCAGGGGCTACGAGCAGTACTTC. Its protein product is CASRGRGYEQYF.